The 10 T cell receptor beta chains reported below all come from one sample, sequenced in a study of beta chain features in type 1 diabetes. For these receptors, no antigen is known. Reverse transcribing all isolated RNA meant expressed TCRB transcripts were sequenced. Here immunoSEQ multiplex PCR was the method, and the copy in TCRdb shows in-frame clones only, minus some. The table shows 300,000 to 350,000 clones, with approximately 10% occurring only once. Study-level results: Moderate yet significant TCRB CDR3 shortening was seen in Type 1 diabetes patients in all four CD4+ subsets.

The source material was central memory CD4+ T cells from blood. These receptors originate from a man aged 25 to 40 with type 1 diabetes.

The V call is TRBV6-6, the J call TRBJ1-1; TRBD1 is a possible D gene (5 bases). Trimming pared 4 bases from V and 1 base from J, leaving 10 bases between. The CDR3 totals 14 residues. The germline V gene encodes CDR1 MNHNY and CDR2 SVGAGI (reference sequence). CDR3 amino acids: CASSSHDRNTEAFF. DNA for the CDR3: TGTGCCAGCAGTTCTCATGACAGGAACACTGAAGCTTTCTTT.

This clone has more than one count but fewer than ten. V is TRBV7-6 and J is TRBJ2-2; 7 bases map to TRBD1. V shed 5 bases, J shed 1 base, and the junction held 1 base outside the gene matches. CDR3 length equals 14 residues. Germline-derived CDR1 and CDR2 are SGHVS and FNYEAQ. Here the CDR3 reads CASSRDRNTGELFF. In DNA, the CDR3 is TGTGCCAGCAGCAGGGACAGGAACACCGGGGAGCTGTTTTTT.

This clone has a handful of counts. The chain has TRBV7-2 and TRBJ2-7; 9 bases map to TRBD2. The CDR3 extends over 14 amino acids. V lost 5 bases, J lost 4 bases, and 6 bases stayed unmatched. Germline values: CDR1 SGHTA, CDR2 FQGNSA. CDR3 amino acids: CASSTRGGLYEQYF. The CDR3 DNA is TGTGCCAGCAGCACGCGGGGGGGCCTGTACGAGCAGTACTTC.

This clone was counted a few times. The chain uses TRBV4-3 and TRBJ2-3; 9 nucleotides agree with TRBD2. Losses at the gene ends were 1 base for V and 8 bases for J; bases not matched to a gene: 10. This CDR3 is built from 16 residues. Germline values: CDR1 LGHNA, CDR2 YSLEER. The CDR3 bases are TGCGCCAGCAGCCAAGTTCTTGCGGGGGGGCATGTTACGCAGTATTTT. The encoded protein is CASSQVLAGGHVTQYF.

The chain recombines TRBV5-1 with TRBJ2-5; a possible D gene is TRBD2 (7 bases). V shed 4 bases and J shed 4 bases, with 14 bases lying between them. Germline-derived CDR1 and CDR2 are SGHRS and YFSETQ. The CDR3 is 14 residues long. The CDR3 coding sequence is TGCGCCAGCAGCGGGGGGGCTGCGCGAGAGACCCAGTACTTC. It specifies CASSGGAARETQYF.

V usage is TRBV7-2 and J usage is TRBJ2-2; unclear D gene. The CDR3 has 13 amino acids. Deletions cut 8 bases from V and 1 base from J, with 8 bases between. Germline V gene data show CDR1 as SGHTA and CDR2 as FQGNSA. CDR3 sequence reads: CASGPLNTGELFF. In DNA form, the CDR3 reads TGTGCCAGCGGACCGTTGAACACCGGGGAGCTGTTTTTT. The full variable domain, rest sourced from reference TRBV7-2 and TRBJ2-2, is GAGVSQSPSNKVTEKGKDVELRCDPISGHTALYWYRQSLGQGLEFLIYFQGNSAPDKSGLPSDRFSAERTGGSVSTLTIQRTQQEDSAVYLCASGPLNTGELFFGEGSRLTVL.

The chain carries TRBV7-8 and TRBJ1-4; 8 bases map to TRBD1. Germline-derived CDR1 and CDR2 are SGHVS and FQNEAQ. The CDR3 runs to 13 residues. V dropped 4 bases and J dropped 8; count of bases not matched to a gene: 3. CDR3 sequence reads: CASSSTGVEKLFF. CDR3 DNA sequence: TGTGCCAGCAGCTCGACAGGGGTCGAAAAACTGTTTTTT. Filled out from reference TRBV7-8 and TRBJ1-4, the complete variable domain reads GAGVSQSPRYKVAKRGQDVALRCDPISGHVSLFWYQQALGQGPEFLTYFQNEAQLDKSGLPSDRFFAERPEGSVSTLKIQRTQQEDSAVYLCASSSTGVEKLFFGSGTQLSVL.

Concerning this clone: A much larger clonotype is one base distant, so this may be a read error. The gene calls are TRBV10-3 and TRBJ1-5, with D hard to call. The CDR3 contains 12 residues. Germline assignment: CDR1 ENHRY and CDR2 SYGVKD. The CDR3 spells CASSDSNQPQHF. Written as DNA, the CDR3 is TGTGCCAGCAGTGACAGCAATCAGCCCCAGCATTTT.

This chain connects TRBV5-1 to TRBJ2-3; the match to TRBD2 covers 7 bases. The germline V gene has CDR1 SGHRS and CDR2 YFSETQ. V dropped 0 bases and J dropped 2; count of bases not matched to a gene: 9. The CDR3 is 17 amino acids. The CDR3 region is CASSLALQSGATDTQYF. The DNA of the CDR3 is TGCGCCAGCAGCTTGGCCCTTCAGAGCGGGGCCACAGATACGCAGTATTTT.

CDR3 sequence reads: CASSQGTGGGSYEQYF. In nucleotides, the CDR3 is TGCGCCAGCAGCCAAGGGACAGGGGGCGGATCCTACGAGCAGTACTTC. This chain uses TRBV4-3 with TRBJ2-7; 11 nucleotides align to TRBD1. Looked up from germline, CDR1 is LGHNA and CDR2 is YSLEER. After removal of 1 base from V and 1 base from J, the junction contained 3 bases not matched to a gene. This CDR3 is 16 amino acids long.